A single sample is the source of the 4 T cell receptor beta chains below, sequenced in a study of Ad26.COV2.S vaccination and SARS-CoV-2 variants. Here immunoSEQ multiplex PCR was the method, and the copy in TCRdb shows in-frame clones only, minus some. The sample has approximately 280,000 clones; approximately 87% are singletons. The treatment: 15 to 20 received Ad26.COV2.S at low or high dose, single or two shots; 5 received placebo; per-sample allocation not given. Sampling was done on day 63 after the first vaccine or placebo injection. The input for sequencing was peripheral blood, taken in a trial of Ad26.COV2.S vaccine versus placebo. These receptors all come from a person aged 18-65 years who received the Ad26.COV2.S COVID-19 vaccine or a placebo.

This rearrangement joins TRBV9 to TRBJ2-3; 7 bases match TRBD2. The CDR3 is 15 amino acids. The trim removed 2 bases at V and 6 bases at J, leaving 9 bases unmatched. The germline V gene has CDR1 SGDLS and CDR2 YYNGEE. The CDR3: CASSVVGTSADTQYF. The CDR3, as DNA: TGTGCCAGCAGCGTTGTAGGAACTAGCGCCGATACGCAGTATTTT.

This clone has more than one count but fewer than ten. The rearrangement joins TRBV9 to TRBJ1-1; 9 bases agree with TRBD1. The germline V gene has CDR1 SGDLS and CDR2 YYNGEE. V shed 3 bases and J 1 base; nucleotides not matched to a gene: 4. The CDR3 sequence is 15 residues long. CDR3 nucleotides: TGTGCCAGCAGCGAGGGGACAGGGTCGAACACTGAAGCTTTCTTT. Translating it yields CASSEGTGSNTEAFF.

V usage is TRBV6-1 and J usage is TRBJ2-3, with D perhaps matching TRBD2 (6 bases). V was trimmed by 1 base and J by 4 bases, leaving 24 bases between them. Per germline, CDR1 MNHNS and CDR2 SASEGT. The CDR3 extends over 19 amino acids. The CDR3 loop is CASSEGLLTGWRGADTQYF. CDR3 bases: TGTGCCAGCAGTGAAGGACTCTTAACGGGGTGGAGGGGAGCAGATACGCAGTATTTT.

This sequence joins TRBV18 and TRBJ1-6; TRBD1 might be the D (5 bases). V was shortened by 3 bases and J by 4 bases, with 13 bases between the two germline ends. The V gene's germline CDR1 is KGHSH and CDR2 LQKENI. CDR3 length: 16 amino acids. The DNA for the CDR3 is TGTGCCAGCTCACCTTTGTCCGGGACGTATAATTCACCCCTCCACTTT. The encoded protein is CASSPLSGTYNSPLHF.